The 26 T cell receptor beta chains in this list originate from one sample, sequenced in a study of T cell responses to AZD1222 COVID-19 vaccine. Assay: immunoSEQ multiplex PCR; the TCRdb copy retains only in-frame clones and omits some. The table lists fewer than 200,000 clones, just under 90% of them singletons. The sequencing here drew on peripheral blood, taken on day 0 of AZD1222 vaccination. The origin of the receptors is an adult in good health.

This clone was counted only a few times. V gene TRBV10-3 combines with J gene TRBJ1-5, with D uncertain. This CDR3 is built from 12 residues. V was shortened by 4 bases and J by 3 bases, with 4 bases between the two germline ends. Germline V gene sequence: CDR1 ENHRY, CDR2 SYGVKD. As DNA, the CDR3 is TGTGCCATCAGTGGGGACAATCAGCCCCAGCATTTT. The encoded protein is CAISGDNQPQHF.

The chain employs TRBV6-5 and TRBJ1-5; no clear D. Germline V gene lookup returns CDR1 MNHEY and CDR2 SVGAGI. V was clipped by 6 bases and J by 2 bases, with 11 bases between them. The CDR3 covers 14 residues. In DNA form, the CDR3 reads TGTGCCAGCAGAAGGACCGGTGGCAATCAGCCCCAGCATTTT. It codes for CASRRTGGNQPQHF.

This chain uses TRBV5-1 with TRBJ2-2; D is uncertain. The V and J ends lost 0 bases and 5 bases respectively, with 11 bases between them. The CDR3 consists of 15 residues. CDR1 and CDR2 from the germline V gene are SGHRS and YFSETQ. In nucleotides, the CDR3 is TGCGCCAGCAGCTTGGCAGGTGTCCGGACCGGGGAGCTGTTTTTT. Translated: CASSLAGVRTGELFF.

The J gene is TRBJ2-1, the V gene TRBV28, with TRBD2 identical over 13 bases. With V trimmed by 5 bases and J by 2 bases, 3 bases remained unmatched. This CDR3 comprises 16 residues. The germline V gene encodes CDR1 MDHEN and CDR2 SYDVKM. Here the CDR3 DNA reads TGTGCCAGCAGTCTGGGGACTAGCGGGGCCTACAATGAGCAGTTCTTC. Translating it yields CASSLGTSGAYNEQFF.

The V call is TRBV7-3, the J call TRBJ1-1; D possibly corresponds to TRBD1 (5 bases). The length of the CDR3 is 14 residues. Looked up from germline, CDR1 is SGHTA and CDR2 is FQGTGA. Trimming took 5 bases from V and 1 from J, leaving 11 bases between them. CDR3 bases: TGTGCCAGCAGCCTGACGGGACGGAACACTGAAGCTTTCTTT. This codes for CASSLTGRNTEAFF. Drawing the rest from reference TRBV7-3 and TRBJ1-1, the complete variable domain is GAGVSQTPSNKVTEKGKYVELRCDPISGHTALYWYRQSLGQGPEFLIYFQGTGAADDSGLPNDRFFAVRPEGSVSTLKIQRTERGDSAVYLCASSLTGRNTEAFFGQGTRLTVV.

The gene calls are TRBV2 and TRBJ1-3, with 9 bases identical to TRBD1. With V trimmed by 5 bases and J by 3 bases, 5 bases remained unmatched. This CDR3 has 15 amino acids. Germline values: CDR1 SNHLY, CDR2 FYNNEI. CDR3 sequence reads: CASSSQGASGNTIYF. CDR3 nucleotide sequence: TGTGCCAGCAGTTCACAGGGGGCGAGTGGAAACACCATATATTTT.

The gene calls are TRBV18 and TRBJ1-5; possible D gene TRBD1, 5 bases. V was pared by 3 bases and J by 2 bases, with 11 bases between. Germline CDR1 is KGHSH and CDR2 is LQKENI. The CDR3 length is 15 residues. Written as DNA, the CDR3 is TGTGCCAGCTCACCTAACGTCAGGGGCAATCAGCCCCAGCATTTT. As protein: CASSPNVRGNQPQHF.

The rearrangement uses TRBV18 and TRBJ2-5; maybe TRBD1 (6 bases). The germline V and J ends were trimmed by 6 bases and 1 base, with 18 bases remaining between them. The CDR3 covers 16 residues. The germline CDR1 and CDR2 sequences are KGHSH and LQKENI. For the CDR3, the DNA is TGTGCCAGCTCCCCAGGCCCCAGACAGGTCCAAGAGACCCAGTACTTC. Encoded protein: CASSPGPRQVQETQYF.

This sequence joins TRBV28 and TRBJ2-1; TRBD1 matches 7 bases. V dropped 6 bases and J dropped 10; count of bases not matched to a gene: 6. Per germline, CDR1 MDHEN and CDR2 SYDVKM. The CDR3 has 12 amino acids. The DNA of the CDR3 is TGTGCCAGCAGCCTAGACAGGGCCGAGCAGTTCTTC. It encodes CASSLDRAEQFF. The complete variable domain, with remaining parts taken from reference TRBV28 and TRBJ2-1, reads DVKVTQSSRYLVKRTGEKVFLECVQDMDHENMFWYRQDPGLGLRLIYFSYDVKMKEKGDIPEGYSVSREKKERFSLILESASTNQTSMYLCASSLDRAEQFFGPGTRLTVL.

The rearrangement links TRBV7-2 to TRBJ2-5; 10 bases map to TRBD1. CDR3 length equals 16 residues. Trimming cost V 5 bases and J 0 bases; bases outside gene matches: 6. Germline values: CDR1 SGHTA, CDR2 FQGNSA. CDR3 sequence reads: CASSLGTGVYQETQYF. The CDR3 DNA follows: TGTGCCAGCAGCCTCGGGACAGGGGTATACCAAGAGACCCAGTACTTC. The variable domain in full, with the rest retrieved from reference TRBV7-2 and TRBJ2-5, is GAGVSQSPSNKVTEKGKDVELRCDPISGHTALYWYRQSLGQGLEFLIYFQGNSAPDKSGLPSDRFSAERTGGSVSTLTIQRTQQEDSAVYLCASSLGTGVYQETQYFGPGTRLLVL.

Here the CDR3 reads CASSLEGVGLAGATDTQYF. The CDR3 bases are TGTGCCAGCAGCTTAGAGGGCGTAGGACTAGCGGGAGCCACAGATACGCAGTATTTT. This chain connects TRBV11-2 to TRBJ2-3; 13 positions agree with TRBD2. The CDR3 is 19 residues long. Unmatched junction bases numbered 8, after V lost 0 bases and J lost 2 bases. CDR1 and CDR2 (germline): SGHAT, FQNNGV.

The V and J genes are TRBV27 and TRBJ2-5; TRBD1 matches at 7 bases. The J segment lost 3 bases and the V segment lost 8 bases, leaving 9 bases of the junction unmatched. Germline-derived CDR1 and CDR2 are MNHEY and SMNVEV (reference sequence). The CDR3 runs 14 residues. CDR3 in amino acids: CASSDRSSEETQYF. CDR3 nucleotides: TGTGCCAGCTCGGACAGGAGCTCCGAAGAGACCCAGTACTTC.

V usage is TRBV30 and J usage is TRBJ2-5; perhaps D is TRBD1 or TRBD2 (5 bases each). Trimming pared 3 bases from V and 3 bases from J, leaving 17 bases between. Per the germline V gene, CDR1 is GTSNPN and CDR2 is SVGIG (reference sequence). The CDR3 extends over 15 amino acids. CDR3 protein: CAWRRGAGNKETQYF. As DNA, the CDR3 is TGTGCCTGGAGAAGAGGGGCTGGCAACAAAGAGACCCAGTACTTC.

The V gene is TRBV19, the J gene TRBJ1-5; TRBD1 agrees at 11 bases. Germline CDR1 and CDR2: LNHDA and SQIVND (reference sequence). V lost 5 bases to trimming and J lost 4 bases; unmatched junction nucleotides: 7. This CDR3 spans 16 amino acids. CDR3 loop: CASSGQGAVLNQPQHF. The CDR3 nucleotides are TGTGCCAGTAGTGGACAGGGGGCGGTTCTGAATCAGCCCCAGCATTTT.

This sequence joins TRBV10-3 and TRBJ1-2; 12 bases line up with TRBD1. J was trimmed by 8 bases and V by 4 bases; bases with no gene match: 8. The V gene's germline CDR1 is ENHRY and CDR2 SYGVKD. The CDR3 sequence is 15 residues long. As DNA, the CDR3 is TGTGCCATCAGTGCCGAGGGACAGGGGGCATTCGGCTACACCTTC. As protein: CAISAEGQGAFGYTF.

The rearrangement uses TRBV5-4 and TRBJ1-3; D not resolved. Germline CDR1 and CDR2: SGHNT and YYREEE (reference sequence). Trimming shortened V by 9 bases and J by 2 bases, and 15 bases separated the two germline ends. The CDR3 has 14 amino acids. The CDR3, as DNA: TGTGCCACCAAGCCCGTGGGCCCTGGAAACACCATATATTTT. It codes for CATKPVGPGNTIYF.

The CDR3 DNA is TGCGCCAGCCAACACGGGGGGGCCGTTGGTGAGCAGTTCTTC. This translates into CASQHGGAVGEQFF. The gene calls are TRBV5-1 and TRBJ2-1; 8 bases are shared with TRBD2. Germline values: CDR1 SGHRS, CDR2 YFSETQ. The CDR3 has 14 residues. J lost 9 bases, V lost 7 bases, and 12 bases had no gene match. The whole variable domain, filled in from reference TRBV5-1 and TRBJ2-1, reads KAGVTQTPRYLIKTRGQQVTLSCSPISGHRSVSWYQQTPGQGLQFLFEYFSETQRNKGNFPGRFSGRQFSNSRSEMNVSTLELGDSALYLCASQHGGAVGEQFFGPGTRLTVL.

This clone was picked up one time. J is TRBJ2-1 and V is TRBV3-1 (or the pseudogene TRBV3-2); possibly TRBD1 or TRBD2 for D (5 bases each). This CDR3 comprises 11 residues. Germline loops: CDR1 LGHDT, CDR2 YNNKEL (reference sequence). V was pared by 8 bases and J by 16 bases, with 18 bases between. The DNA for the CDR3 is TGTGCCAGCTCGGCCGGGGCTCAATGCTTCTTC. Its translation is CASSAGAQCFF.

This sequence joins TRBV6-5 and TRBJ1-5, with a possible D match to TRBD1 (6 bases). V lost 6 bases and J 7 bases, leaving 13 bases between the germline ends. The CDR3 length is 13 residues. Germline-derived CDR1 and CDR2 are MNHEY and SVGAGI. DNA of the CDR3: TGTGCCAGCAGCAAAAACAGGGACCAGCCCCAGCATTTT. This codes for CASSKNRDQPQHF.

The chain recombines TRBV12-3 or TRBV12-4 with TRBJ1-3; no clear D. Between the trimmed V and J ends, which lost 3 bases and 4 bases, there was a span of 4 bases. The CDR3 is 12 amino acids. CDR3 DNA: TGTGCCAGCAGTTTTGGGGGAAACACCATATATTTT. Translation gives CASSFGGNTIYF.

The chain is built from TRBV7-2 and TRBJ2-3, with D perhaps matching TRBD1 or TRBD2 (6 bases each). Germline V lookup: CDR1 SGHTA, CDR2 FQGNSA. The CDR3 is made up of 17 amino acids. Trimming cost V 1 base and J 1 base, with 15 bases left between them. This CDR3 is CASSLVRGGSGTDTQYF. In DNA, the CDR3 is TGTGCCAGCAGCTTAGTCCGAGGGGGGAGCGGCACAGATACGCAGTATTTT.

The chain joins TRBV19 to TRBJ2-2; a possible D gene is TRBD1 (5 bases). Trimming shortened V by 5 bases and J by 10 bases, and 20 bases separated the two germline ends. This CDR3 is built from 15 residues. CDR1 LNHDA and CDR2 SQIVND come from the germline V gene (reference sequence). CDR3 sequence (DNA): TGTGCCAGTAGTCCGATGCAAACTTGGGGCCCGGAGCTGTTTTTT. It codes for CASSPMQTWGPELFF.

The rearrangement links TRBV18 to TRBJ2-7, with 10 bases lining up with TRBD1. Germline V CDR1 and CDR2: KGHSH, LQKENI. The CDR3 length is 13 residues. Trimming at V came to 4 bases and at J to 5 bases, leaving 2 bases not matched to a gene. Written as DNA, the CDR3 is TGTGCCAGCTCACTGGGACAGGGGAACGAGCAGTACTTC. Its translation is CASSLGQGNEQYF.

The rearrangement uses TRBV24-1 and TRBJ1-4, with D tentatively TRBD1 (5 bases). The V gene lost 3 bases and the J gene lost 8 bases, with 12 bases spanning the gap. CDR1 is KGHDR, CDR2 SFDVKD, per germline. The CDR3 has 14 residues. The CDR3: CATSDIGTEEKLFF. As DNA, the CDR3 is TGTGCCACCAGTGATATCGGGACCGAGGAAAAACTGTTTTTT.

The chain joins TRBV28 to TRBJ2-7, with TRBD1 identical over 7 bases. There are 15 residues in the CDR3. The germline CDR1 and CDR2 sequences are MDHEN and SYDVKM. The trim removed 6 bases at V and 0 bases at J, leaving 8 bases unmatched. The CDR3 sequence: CASRPTGDLSYEQYF. As DNA, the CDR3 is TGTGCCAGCAGACCAACAGGGGACCTCTCCTACGAGCAGTACTTC.

This chain joins TRBV5-1 and TRBJ1-2; no firm D call. Between the trimmed V and J ends, which lost 0 bases and 4 bases, there was a span of 13 bases. CDR3 length equals 15 residues. The germline CDR1 and CDR2 sequences are SGHRS and YFSETQ. CDR3 sequence (DNA): TGCGCCAGCAGCTTGGATCCGGCCGCGGCCTATGGCTACACCTTC. This codes for CASSLDPAAAYGYTF.